The clone carrying this T cell receptor beta chain was detected ten times or more. This sample's time point: sample taken at primary tumor resection. Unsorted whole RNA from tumor, nontumor lung or frozen PBMC underwent sequencing. Samples were obtained from approximately 76 donors, all untreated early-stage non-small cell lung cancer patients. The ends lost 8 bases at V and 7 bases at J; junction bases unmatched: 12. Germline loops: CDR1 DFQATT, CDR2 SNEGSKA (reference sequence). The CDR3 has 14 amino acids. The data are from a study of spatial heterogeneity in lung cancer. Turning to the study itself: Alpha-chain sequences were consistently detected in smaller numbers than beta-chain sequences.

Each TCR cDNA molecule bore a unique molecular identifier. TCRdb analysed the 5' RACE reads with MiXCR anew, one entry per CDR3 protein. This sample yields over 45,000 distinct CDR3 sequences, of which roughly 5% are seen a single time; 11% belongs to the top ten. This chain links TRBV20-1 with TRBJ1-5, with 9 bases identical to TRBD1. This sequence originates from a male donor with early-stage non-small cell lung cancer. Here the sequenced sample was PBMCs, taken at surgery. The CDR3 region is CSTTRDRVWQPQHF. CDR3 in DNA: TGCAGTACCACCCGGGACAGGGTTTGGCAGCCCCAGCATTTT.